These T cell receptor beta chains were read from a single sample in a study of CD8+ T cells in alopecia areata. Profiling relied on immunoSEQ multiplex PCR, and the TCRdb table lists in-frame clones only, not all of them. The sample contains over 80,000 clones, roughly 46% of which appear only once. The specimen was CD8+ T cells sorted from blood, collected at week 24, from a patient treated with tofacitinib. The receptors were gathered from a human donor with alopecia areata. CDR3s include the opening cysteine and the closing phenylalanine or tryptophan. A D gene is named only where the DNA matches it firmly. Not all rows give a size; the values are once, few, many and, for expanded clones, a class.

>TRBJ2-5|-|TRBV7-9|few
TGTGCCAGCAGCTTAACCCAAGATAGAAAGGAGACCCAGTACTTC
CASSLTQDRKETQYF
>TRBJ2-1|-|TRBV5-1|few
TGCGCCAGCAGCTTGGAAGATGAGCAGTTCTTC
CASSLEDEQFF
>TRBJ2-7|TRBD1|TRBV10-3|-
TGTGCCATCAGTGAGTCTGGGACAGGGCTATCTGGTTCCTACGAGCAGTACTTC
CAISESGTGLSGSYEQYF
>TRBJ2-1|-|TRBV30|-
TGTGCCTGGAGTCTTGGAGACTATCACTACAATGAGCAGTTCTTC
CAWSLGDYHYNEQFF
>TRBJ2-3|TRBD2|TRBV7-3|-
TGTGCCAGCAGCTCGGGGGACTTAGCCTACGGCGGGGGAGATACGCAGTATTTT
CASSSGDLAYGGGDTQYF
>TRBJ2-5|TRBD2|TRBV30|-
TGTGCCTGGAGTGTTACTAGCGGCCAAGAGACCCAGTACTTC
CAWSVTSGQETQYF
>TRBJ2-5|TRBD1|TRBV18|few
TGTGCCAGCTCACCGAAGTTGGGACAGGTGGATCAAGAGACCCAGTACTTC
CASSPKLGQVDQETQYF
>TRBJ2-5|-|TRBV7-6|-
TGTGCCAGCAGCTTAGCGACATCAGGGGAGACCCAGTACTTC
CASSLATSGETQYF
>TRBJ2-5|TRBD2|TRBV11-2|-
TGTGCCAGCAGCCAACAACACCGCAGGGCTACTAGCGCGCCTAGGACCCAGTACTTC
CASSQQHRRATSAPRTQYF
>TRBJ1-2|-|TRBV2|few
TGTGCCAGCAGTGACTTTAGCGTGAACTATGGCTACACCTTC
CASSDFSVNYGYTF
>TRBJ1-2|-|TRBV29-1|-
TGCAGCGCCGAGTCAGGGGTCCACTATGGCTACACCTTC
CSAESGVHYGYTF
>TRBJ1-5|TRBD1|TRBV4-1|few
TGCGCCAGCAGCACCCGGACAGGGAATCAGCCCCAGCATTTT
CASSTRTGNQPQHF
>TRBJ2-2|-|TRBV4-2|few
TGTGCCAGCACCACAAAGATTGTAACCGGGGAGCTGTTTTTT
CASTTKIVTGELFF
>TRBJ2-7|TRBD2|TRBV2|-
TGTGCCAGCCTTCTTCTAGCGGGAGCCGAGCAGTACTTC
CASLLLAGAEQYF
>TRBJ2-7|-|TRBV29-1|few
TGCAGCGTTGAAGGGCTGAGCTCCTACGAGCAGTACTTC
CSVEGLSSYEQYF
>TRBJ2-7|-|TRBV7-9|-
TGTGCCAGCACCCACACAGTAGGACAGCCCTACGAGCAGTACTTC
CASTHTVGQPYEQYF
>TRBJ2-7|-|TRBV27|-
TGTGCCAGCAGTCTCCCGGGACAACGCGAGCAGTACTTC
CASSLPGQREQYF
>TRBJ2-7|-|TRBV30|-
TGTGCCTGGACCGTTCCAGGCCGAACCTACGAGCAGTACTTC
CAWTVPGRTYEQYF
>TRBJ2-5|-|TRBV11-2|few
TGTGCCAGCGAAGGACCCCAAGAGACCCAGTACTTC
CASEGPQETQYF
>TRBJ1-2|-|TRBV20-1|-
TGCAGTGCCGCGCAGGCCGGCTACACCTTC
CSAAQAGYTF
>TRBJ2-1|-|TRBV5-1|few
TGCGCCAGCAGCCCGGGCCCCCCGGGGGATGAGCAGTTCTTC
CASSPGPPGDEQFF
>TRBJ2-1|-|TRBV7-9|few
TGTGCCAGCAGCCCCCTCATGGAGGAGCAGTTCTTC
CASSPLMEEQFF
>TRBJ2-3|TRBD2|TRBV7-9|-
TGTGCCAGCAGCTTATGGCTAGCGGGATCCACAGATACGCAGTATTTT
CASSLWLAGSTDTQYF
>TRBJ2-7|-|TRBV19|-
TGTGCCAGTAGTTACAGGGATCCCTACGAGCAGTACTTC
CASSYRDPYEQYF
>TRBJ2-1|-|TRBV29-1|-
TGCAGCGTTGAATCTAATGAGCAGTTCTTC
CSVESNEQFF
>TRBJ2-1|-|TRBV7-9|-
TGTGCCAGCAGTATGGTGACTCGCCCCTACAATGAGCAGTTCTTC
CASSMVTRPYNEQFF
>TRBJ2-7|-|TRBV4-2|-
TGTGCCAGCAGCCATCCCGGGACGGACCTCTACGAGCAGTACTTC
CASSHPGTDLYEQYF
>TRBJ2-7|-|TRBV5-1|-
TGCGCCAGCAGCTATACCGGGTCTAGGGCGCCCTACGAGCAGTACTTC
CASSYTGSRAPYEQYF
>TRBJ2-1|-|TRBV30|-
TGTGCCTGGAGTGGGGAAGATTCCTACAATGAGCAGTTCTTC
CAWSGEDSYNEQFF
>TRBJ2-1|-|TRBV7-6|-
TGTGCCAGCAGTTACAGTGCTTTATCCTACAATGAGCAGTTCTTC
CASSYSALSYNEQFF
>TRBJ2-3|-|TRBV9|few
TGTGCCAGCAGCATTATGGGCCAGGGAGGCCGAGATACGCAGTATTTT
CASSIMGQGGRDTQYF
>TRBJ2-3|-|TRBV5-1|-
TGCGCCAGCAGCTCCAACACAGATACGCAGTATTTT
CASSSNTDTQYF
>TRBJ1-5|-|TRBV4-1|-
TGCGCCAGCAGCCAAGGGAATCAGCCCCAGCATTTT
CASSQGNQPQHF
>TRBJ2-1|TRBD2|TRBV4-1|-
TGCGCCAGCAGCCCTCGGAGCGGGAGTCAAAATGAGCAGTTCTTC
CASSPRSGSQNEQFF
>TRBJ2-1|TRBD2|TRBV9|few
TGTGCCAGCAGCGGGACTAGCGGGAGAGTTAGGAATGAGCAGTTCTTC
CASSGTSGRVRNEQFF
>TRBJ1-2|-|TRBV20-1|-
TGCAGTGCACTCCTTAACTATGGCTACACCTTC
CSALLNYGYTF
>TRBJ1-2|-|TRBV9|-
TGTGCCAGCAAGGGTATCTATGGCTACACCTTC
CASKGIYGYTF
>TRBJ2-5|TRBD2|TRBV7-2|once
TGTGCCAGCAGCCGCGGACTAGCGATACAAGAGACCCAGTACTTC
CASSRGLAIQETQYF
>TRBJ2-3|-|TRBV6-5|-
TGTGCCAGCAGTTCGACCGAGCGGGCATTCACAGATACGCAGTATTTT
CASSSTERAFTDTQYF
>TRBJ2-3|-|TRBV4-3|-
TGCGCCAGCAGCCAAGAGGGAAGGGAAGGGATAGATACGCAGTATTTT
CASSQEGREGIDTQYF
>TRBJ2-2|-|TRBV27|-
TGTGCCAGCAGCTTTAACACCGGGGAGCTGTTTTTT
CASSFNTGELFF
>TRBJ2-1|-|TRBV18|-
TGTGCCAGCTCACCAAAAGTCGGAGGAGTGGGTTCGGGATACAATGAGCAGTTCTTC
CASSPKVGGVGSGYNEQFF
>TRBJ2-7|TRBD1|TRBV28|-
TGTGCCAGCAGTTTATTAAGATCCGGGACAGGGGTCGAGCAGTACTTC
CASSLLRSGTGVEQYF
>TRBJ2-7|-|TRBV29-1|few
TGCAGCGTTGAATGGACGGAACCTTACGAGCAGTACTTC
CSVEWTEPYEQYF
>TRBJ2-1|TRBD2|TRBV6-5|-
TGTGCCAGCAGCCCCCTAGCGGGAGTCACGAATGAGCAGTTCTTC
CASSPLAGVTNEQFF
>TRBJ2-7|TRBD2|TRBV6-1|-
TGTGCCAGCAGTGAACTAGCGGAAAGCTCCTACGAGCAGTACTTC
CASSELAESSYEQYF
>TRBJ2-7|-|TRBV28|few
TGTGCCAGCAGCAAGGGCTACGAGCAGTACTTC
CASSKGYEQYF
>TRBJ2-7|-|TRBV27|-
TGTGCCAGCAGTACGGGACTTCCCTACGAGCAGTACTTC
CASSTGLPYEQYF
>TRBJ2-7|-|TRBV29-1|few
TGCAGCGTCAACAGGGCCCCTTCCTACGAGCAGTACTTC
CSVNRAPSYEQYF
>TRBJ1-2|TRBD1|TRBV7-9|once
TGTGCCAGCAGCTTAGGGATGGGACAGGGCCCCAGCTACACCTTC
CASSLGMGQGPSYTF
>TRBJ1-2|-|TRBV6-1|-
TGTGCCAGCAGTGAACTCTGGGGGAACTATGGCTACACCTTC
CASSELWGNYGYTF
>TRBJ1-2|-|TRBV27|-
TGTGCCAGCGGCAACATCGGGGGCTTCATTGGCTACACCTTC
CASGNIGGFIGYTF